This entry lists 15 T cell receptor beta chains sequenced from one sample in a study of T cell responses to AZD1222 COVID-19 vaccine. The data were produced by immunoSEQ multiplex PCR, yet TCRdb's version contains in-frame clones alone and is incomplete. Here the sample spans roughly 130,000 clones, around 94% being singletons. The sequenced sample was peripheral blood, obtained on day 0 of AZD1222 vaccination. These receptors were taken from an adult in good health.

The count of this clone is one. The CDR3 protein is CASSDPTRSGNTIYF. In DNA form, the CDR3 reads TGTGCCAGCAGTGACCCCACGCGGTCTGGAAACACCATATATTTT. This sequence joins TRBV25-1 and TRBJ1-3, with D uncertain. Between the trimmed V and J ends, which lost 3 bases and 1 base, there was a span of 10 bases. CDR3 length: 15 amino acids. Germline CDR1 reads MGHDK; CDR2 reads SYGVNS.

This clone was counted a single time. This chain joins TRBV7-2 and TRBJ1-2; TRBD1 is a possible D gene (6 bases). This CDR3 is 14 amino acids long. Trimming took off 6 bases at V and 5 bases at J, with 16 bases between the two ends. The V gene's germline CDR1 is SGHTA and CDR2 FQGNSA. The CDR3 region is CASRLRGQFYGYTF. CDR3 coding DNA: TGTGCCAGCAGGCTAAGAGGACAGTTTTATGGCTACACCTTC.

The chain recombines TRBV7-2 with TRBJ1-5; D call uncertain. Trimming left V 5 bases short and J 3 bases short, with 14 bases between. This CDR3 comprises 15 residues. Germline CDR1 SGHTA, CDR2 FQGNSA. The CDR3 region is CASSQTTGTNQPQHF. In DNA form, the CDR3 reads TGTGCCAGCAGCCAAACGACGGGAACCAATCAGCCCCAGCATTTT.

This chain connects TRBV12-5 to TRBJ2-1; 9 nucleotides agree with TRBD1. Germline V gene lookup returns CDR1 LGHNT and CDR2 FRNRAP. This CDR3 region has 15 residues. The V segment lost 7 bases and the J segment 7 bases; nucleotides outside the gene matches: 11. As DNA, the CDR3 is TGTGCTAGTGCTACGGGACAGGGATTTATTAATGAGCAGTTCTTC. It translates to CASATGQGFINEQFF.

CDR3 nucleotides: TGCGCCAGCAACGGGTGGCGTGTACAGGGGTACTACGAGCAGTACTTC. It codes for CASNGWRVQGYYEQYF. V gene TRBV23-1 combines with J gene TRBJ2-7; TRBD1 matches 7 bases. TRBV23-1 is filed as an ORF, its function uncertain. V trimming: 7 bases; J trimming: 3 bases; junction bases outside the gene matches: 15. This CDR3 spans 16 amino acids.

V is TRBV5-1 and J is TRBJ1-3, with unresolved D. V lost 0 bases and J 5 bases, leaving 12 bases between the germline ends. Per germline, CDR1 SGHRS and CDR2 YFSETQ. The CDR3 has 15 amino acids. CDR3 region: CASSLDGAVRNTIYF. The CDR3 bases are TGCGCCAGCAGCTTGGACGGTGCAGTGAGAAACACCATATATTTT.

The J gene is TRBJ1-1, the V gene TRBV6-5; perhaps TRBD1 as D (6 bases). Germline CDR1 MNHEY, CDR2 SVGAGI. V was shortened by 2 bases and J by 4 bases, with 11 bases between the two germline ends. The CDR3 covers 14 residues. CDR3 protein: CASSYRVTGTEAFF. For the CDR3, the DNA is TGTGCCAGCAGTTACCGCGTGACAGGCACTGAAGCTTTCTTT.

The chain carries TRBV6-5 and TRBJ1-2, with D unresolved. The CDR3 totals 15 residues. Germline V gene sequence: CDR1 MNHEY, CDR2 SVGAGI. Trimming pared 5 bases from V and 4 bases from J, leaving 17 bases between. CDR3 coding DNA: TGTGCCAGCAGTACTACTTCCGAGGGTGGCTATGGCTACACCTTC. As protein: CASSTTSEGGYGYTF.

CDR3 nucleotides: TGTGCCAGCAGCCAAGTAGGCGCTCGTGAGCAGTTCTTC. As protein: CASSQVGAREQFF. The V and J genes are TRBV3-1 (or the pseudogene TRBV3-2) and TRBJ2-1; D unclear. The V end lost 1 base, the J end lost 9 bases, and 10 bases lay between the germline ends. Germline V gives CDR1 LGHDT, CDR2 YNNKEL (reference sequence). The length of the CDR3 is 13 residues.

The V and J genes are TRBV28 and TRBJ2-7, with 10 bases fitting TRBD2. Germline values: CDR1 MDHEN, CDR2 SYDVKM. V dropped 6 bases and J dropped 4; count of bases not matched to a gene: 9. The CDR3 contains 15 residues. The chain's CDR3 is CASSTTVAGGYEQYF. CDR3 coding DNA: TGTGCCAGCAGCACCACCGTAGCGGGAGGTTACGAGCAGTACTTC.

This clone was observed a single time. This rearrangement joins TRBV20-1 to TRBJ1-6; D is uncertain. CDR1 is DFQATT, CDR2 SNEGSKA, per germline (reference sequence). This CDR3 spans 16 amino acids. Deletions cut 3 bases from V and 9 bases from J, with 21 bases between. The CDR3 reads CSASLGGRDRASPLHF. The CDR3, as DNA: TGCAGTGCTAGTCTGGGAGGGCGAGATCGGGCTTCACCCCTCCACTTT.

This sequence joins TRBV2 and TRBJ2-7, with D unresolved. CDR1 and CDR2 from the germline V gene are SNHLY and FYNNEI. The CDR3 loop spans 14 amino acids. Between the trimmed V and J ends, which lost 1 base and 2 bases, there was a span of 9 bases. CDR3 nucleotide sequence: TGTGCCAGCAGTGAAGGAAGTGAACCCTACGAGCAGTACTTC. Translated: CASSEGSEPYEQYF. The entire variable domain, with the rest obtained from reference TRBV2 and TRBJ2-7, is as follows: EPEVTQTPSHQVTQMGQEVILRCVPISNHLYFYWYRQILGQKVEFLVSFYNNEISEKSEIFDDQFSVERPDGSNFTLKIRSTKLEDSAMYFCASSEGSEPYEQYFGPGTRLTVT.

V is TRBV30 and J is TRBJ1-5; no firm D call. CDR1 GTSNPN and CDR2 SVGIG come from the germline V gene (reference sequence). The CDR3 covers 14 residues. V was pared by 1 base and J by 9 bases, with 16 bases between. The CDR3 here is CAWSAYGVGGPQHF. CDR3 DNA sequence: TGTGCCTGGAGTGCCTATGGCGTCGGCGGGCCCCAGCATTTT.

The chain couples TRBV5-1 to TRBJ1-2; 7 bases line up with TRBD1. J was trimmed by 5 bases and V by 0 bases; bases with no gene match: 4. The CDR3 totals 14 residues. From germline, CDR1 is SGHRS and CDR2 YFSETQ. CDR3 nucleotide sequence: TGCGCCAGCAGCTTGGGGCAGGGGGAATATGGCTACACCTTC. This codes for CASSLGQGEYGYTF.

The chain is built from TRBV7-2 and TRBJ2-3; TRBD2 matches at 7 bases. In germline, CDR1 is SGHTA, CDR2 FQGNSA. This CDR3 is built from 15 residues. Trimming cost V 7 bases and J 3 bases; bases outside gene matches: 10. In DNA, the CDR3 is TGTGCCAGCATCCAAGCGGGGTGGAGGACAGATACGCAGTATTTT. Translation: CASIQAGWRTDTQYF.